This record covers a single T cell receptor (beta chain). Its antigen remains unknown. This sample is part of a study of siplizumab effects on memory and regulatory T cells. Points from the study as a whole: Proliferating Tregs from siplizumab cultures lacked functional confirmation of suppression. The study found that siplizumab significantly reduced alloreactive sequences traceable to unstimulated CD4+ memory cells. Controls showed an average of around 30% Treg-derived mappable alloreactive CD4+ clones, while siplizumab showed approximately 69%.

Assays were performed on 80,000 to 100,000 TCR templates per sample. This table comes from immunoSEQ multiplex PCR, and its TCRdb copy is limited to in-frame clones, with some not included. Of more than 45,000 clones listed, around 97% are singletons. V gave up 2 bases and J gave up 4 bases, with 9 bases separating them. The CDR3 consists of 14 residues. The germline CDR1 and CDR2 sequences are SGHAT and FQNNGV. Source material: naive CD4+ T cells sorted from blood. V gene TRBV11-2 combines with J gene TRBJ2-1; unclear D gene. This sequence originates from a human donor in good health. The CDR3 here is CASSLNQIYNEQFF. In nucleotides, the CDR3 is TGTGCCAGCAGCTTAAACCAGATTTACAATGAGCAGTTCTTC.